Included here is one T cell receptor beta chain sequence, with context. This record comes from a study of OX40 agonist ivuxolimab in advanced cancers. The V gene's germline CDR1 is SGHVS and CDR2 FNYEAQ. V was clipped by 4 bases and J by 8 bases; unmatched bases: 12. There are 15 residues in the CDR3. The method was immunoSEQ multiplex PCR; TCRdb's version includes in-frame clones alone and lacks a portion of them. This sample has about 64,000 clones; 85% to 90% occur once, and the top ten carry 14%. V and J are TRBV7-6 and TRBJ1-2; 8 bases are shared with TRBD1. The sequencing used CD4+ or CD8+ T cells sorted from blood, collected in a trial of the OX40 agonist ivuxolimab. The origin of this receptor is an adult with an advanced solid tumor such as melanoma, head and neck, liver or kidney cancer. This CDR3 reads CASSSFFGQGGGYTF. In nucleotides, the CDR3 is TGTGCCAGCAGCTCATTTTTCGGACAGGGTGGCGGCTACACCTTC.